This T cell receptor (beta chain) was identified in a study of OX40 agonist ivuxolimab in advanced cancers. Looking at the study overall: Patients received the agonistic anti-OX40 (CD134) antibody ivuxolimab. Partial responses were recorded for three patients, including one with hepatocellular carcinoma and two with cutaneous melanoma.

This clone was detected a few times. Method: immunoSEQ multiplex PCR; TCRdb's copy keeps in-frame clones and lacks some. The sample contains more than 95,000 clones, under 95% of which appear only once. The clonotype was recovered from an adult with an advanced solid tumor such as melanoma, head and neck, liver or kidney cancer. This sample comprised CD4+ or CD8+ T cells sorted from blood, obtained in a trial of the OX40 agonist ivuxolimab.

The CDR3 DNA follows: TGTGCCAGTTACCACAGGGGGCTGAATCAGCCCCAGCATTTT. It encodes CASYHRGLNQPQHF. This chain links TRBV6-1 with TRBJ1-5; TRBD1 agrees at 9 bases. CDR1 and CDR2 (germline): MNHNS, SASEGT. Trimming removed 9 bases from V and 4 bases from J; junction bases left unmatched: 7. The CDR3 totals 14 residues.